These T cell receptor beta chains were read from a single sample in a study of CD8 T cells in ankylosing spondylitis. One entry per CDR3 protein, called by TCRdb with MiXCR from the 5' RACE reads. Here the sample spans some 800,000 distinct CDR3 sequences, 12% being singletons. Material: blood, either unsorted or a sorted T cell fraction (not recorded which). All receptors come from a male donor with ankylosing spondylitis. Both conserved end residues are part of each CDR3. Each record gives: D gene, V gene, clone size, J gene, CDR3 protein, CDR3 DNA. D genes are given only for firm matches. Expanded clones get a size class; other rows say once, few or many, or leave the size out.

D gene: .
V gene: TRBV6-1
clone size: once
J gene: TRBJ1-2
CDR3 protein: CASNTRPDRYGYTF
CDR3 DNA: TGTGCCAGCAACACCCGGCCGGACCGATATGGCTACACCTTC

D gene: .
V gene: TRBV20-1
clone size: .
J gene: TRBJ2-2
CDR3 protein: CSAKSGATGELFF
CDR3 DNA: TGCAGTGCTAAGTCAGGGGCCACCGGGGAGCTGTTTTTT

D gene: .
V gene: TRBV6-5
clone size: few
J gene: TRBJ2-1
CDR3 protein: CASSYSGPGVLYNEQFF
CDR3 DNA: TGTGCCAGCAGTTACTCGGGTCCGGGAGTATTGTACAATGAGCAGTTCTTC

D gene: .
V gene: TRBV20-1
clone size: many
J gene: TRBJ2-1
CDR3 protein: CSAPTYNEQFF
CDR3 DNA: TGCAGTGCTCCCACCTACAATGAGCAGTTCTTC

D gene: .
V gene: TRBV20-1
clone size: few
J gene: TRBJ2-7
CDR3 protein: CSAREGTKQYF
CDR3 DNA: TGCAGTGCTAGAGAGGGGACGAAGCAGTACTTC

D gene: TRBD1
V gene: TRBV7-2
clone size: .
J gene: TRBJ2-2
CDR3 protein: CASSSQGALGGELFF
CDR3 DNA: TGTGCCAGCAGCTCGCAGGGGGCGCTCGGCGGGGAGCTGTTTTTT

D gene: TRBD1
V gene: TRBV5-6
clone size: many
J gene: TRBJ2-3
CDR3 protein: CASSLRGGGTTDTQYF
CDR3 DNA: TGTGCCAGCAGCTTGAGAGGGGGCGGAACGACAGATACGCAGTATTTT

D gene: .
V gene: TRBV18
clone size: few
J gene: TRBJ2-3
CDR3 protein: CASSPSTYLGADTQYF
CDR3 DNA: TGTGCCAGCTCACCGTCCACGTATCTAGGTGCAGATACGCAGTATTTT

D gene: TRBD2
V gene: TRBV28
clone size: .
J gene: TRBJ2-7
CDR3 protein: CASSSPGLAPYEQYF
CDR3 DNA: TGTGCCAGCAGTTCCCCGGGACTAGCGCCGTACGAGCAGTACTTC

D gene: TRBD2
V gene: TRBV9
clone size: few
J gene: TRBJ2-1
CDR3 protein: CASSVRLTSGGLGEQFF
CDR3 DNA: TGTGCCAGCAGCGTCCGTCTGACTAGCGGGGGGTTGGGTGAGCAGTTCTTC

D gene: .
V gene: TRBV6-1
clone size: few
J gene: TRBJ1-4
CDR3 protein: CASRMDSGRSEKLFF
CDR3 DNA: TGTGCCAGCAGAATGGACTCAGGTCGTAGTGAAAAACTGTTTTTT

D gene: .
V gene: TRBV9
clone size: .
J gene: TRBJ2-1
CDR3 protein: CASSKGDWDNEQFF
CDR3 DNA: TGTGCCAGCAGCAAGGGGGACTGGGACAATGAGCAGTTCTTC

D gene: TRBD2
V gene: TRBV19
clone size: few
J gene: TRBJ2-1
CDR3 protein: CASSIIPSGRNEQFF
CDR3 DNA: TGTGCCAGTAGTATTATTCCTAGCGGTCGCAATGAGCAGTTCTTC

D gene: .
V gene: TRBV5-1
clone size: .
J gene: TRBJ2-3
CDR3 protein: CASSPRGASNTQYF
CDR3 DNA: TGCGCCAGCAGCCCACGGGGTGCATCCAATACGCAGTATTTT

D gene: TRBD1
V gene: TRBV7-9
clone size: many
J gene: TRBJ2-1
CDR3 protein: CASSLDRGVSFF
CDR3 DNA: TGTGCCAGCAGCTTAGACAGGGGGGTCTCGTTCTTC

D gene: TRBD1
V gene: TRBV28
clone size: few
J gene: TRBJ1-2
CDR3 protein: CASSLFAGQPRGYTF
CDR3 DNA: TGTGCCAGCAGTTTGTTTGCGGGACAGCCACGCGGCTACACCTTC

D gene: TRBD2
V gene: TRBV10-2
clone size: many
J gene: TRBJ2-1
CDR3 protein: CASSDETSGRAYNEQFF
CDR3 DNA: TGCGCCAGCAGTGATGAGACTAGCGGGAGGGCCTACAATGAGCAGTTCTTC

D gene: TRBD2
V gene: TRBV20-1
clone size: many
J gene: TRBJ2-1
CDR3 protein: CSGLAGIYNEQFF
CDR3 DNA: TGCAGTGGACTAGCGGGGATATACAATGAGCAGTTCTTC

D gene: TRBD2
V gene: TRBV4-3
clone size: many
J gene: TRBJ2-1
CDR3 protein: CASSQGLAARYNEQFF
CDR3 DNA: TGCGCCAGCAGCCAAGGACTAGCGGCCCGCTACAATGAGCAGTTCTTC

D gene: .
V gene: TRBV20-1
clone size: .
J gene: TRBJ1-1
CDR3 protein: CSASKGAGTEAFF
CDR3 DNA: TGCAGTGCTAGTAAAGGGGCAGGGACTGAAGCTTTCTTT

D gene: .
V gene: TRBV20-1
clone size: .
J gene: TRBJ2-2
CDR3 protein: CSARDPVAHGNTGELFF
CDR3 DNA: TGCAGTGCTAGAGATCCTGTGGCGCACGGAAACACCGGGGAGCTGTTTTTT

D gene: TRBD2
V gene: TRBV5-4
clone size: .
J gene: TRBJ2-1
CDR3 protein: CASSGAGRSYNEQFF
CDR3 DNA: TGTGCCAGCAGCGGAGCGGGGAGGTCCTACAATGAGCAGTTCTTC

D gene: .
V gene: TRBV29-1
clone size: .
J gene: TRBJ1-1
CDR3 protein: CSVSGTYGNTEAFF
CDR3 DNA: TGCAGCGTTAGCGGGACTTACGGGAACACTGAAGCTTTCTTT

D gene: TRBD2
V gene: TRBV13
clone size: .
J gene: TRBJ2-7
CDR3 protein: CASSLEFSGSSTYEQYF
CDR3 DNA: TGTGCCAGCAGCTTAGAGTTTAGCGGGAGTTCTACCTACGAGCAGTACTTC

D gene: TRBD2
V gene: TRBV4-3
clone size: few
J gene: TRBJ2-7
CDR3 protein: CASSQEAGGSYEQYF
CDR3 DNA: TGCGCCAGCAGCCAAGAGGCTGGCGGGAGTTACGAGCAGTACTTC

D gene: .
V gene: TRBV9
clone size: .
J gene: TRBJ1-5
CDR3 protein: CASSFEDSVYQPQHF
CDR3 DNA: TGTGCCAGCAGCTTTGAAGACAGCGTTTATCAGCCCCAGCATTTT

D gene: .
V gene: TRBV4-1
clone size: few
J gene: TRBJ1-2
CDR3 protein: CASSQGGSALGYTF
CDR3 DNA: TGCGCCAGCAGCCAAGGGGGAAGCGCTCTTGGCTACACCTTC

D gene: TRBD1
V gene: TRBV6-2/TRBV6-3
clone size: once
J gene: TRBJ2-7
CDR3 protein: CASRLGQGGAQYF
CDR3 DNA: TGTGCCAGCAGACTCGGACAGGGAGGTGCGCAGTACTTC

D gene: .
V gene: TRBV20-1
clone size: .
J gene: TRBJ1-2
CDR3 protein: CSARDEVNYGYTF
CDR3 DNA: TGCAGTGCTAGAGATGAGGTTAACTATGGCTACACCTTC

D gene: .
V gene: TRBV4-3
clone size: few
J gene: TRBJ1-3
CDR3 protein: CASSLTLTVSGNTIYF
CDR3 DNA: TGCGCCAGCAGCCTTACCCTGACAGTCTCTGGAAACACCATATATTTT

D gene: .
V gene: TRBV18
clone size: .
J gene: TRBJ1-2
CDR3 protein: CASSPPITSRIKGRDYGYTF
CDR3 DNA: TGTGCCAGCTCACCACCTATTACGTCTCGCATCAAAGGGAGGGACTATGGCTACACCTTC

D gene: .
V gene: TRBV28
clone size: few
J gene: TRBJ2-7
CDR3 protein: CASRPRTYEQYF
CDR3 DNA: TGTGCCAGCAGACCCCGAACCTACGAGCAGTACTTC

D gene: .
V gene: TRBV4-1
clone size: .
J gene: TRBJ1-5
CDR3 protein: CASSQQGHLNQPQHF
CDR3 DNA: TGCGCCAGCAGCCAGCAGGGACACTTGAATCAGCCCCAGCATTTT

D gene: TRBD2
V gene: TRBV29-1
clone size: many
J gene: TRBJ2-7
CDR3 protein: CSVARTSGAPDEQYF
CDR3 DNA: TGCAGCGTTGCACGGACTAGCGGGGCCCCAGACGAGCAGTACTTC

D gene: TRBD2
V gene: TRBV20-1
clone size: .
J gene: TRBJ2-1
CDR3 protein: CSAPRPGLAGSFEQFF
CDR3 DNA: TGCAGTGCTCCCCGACCCGGGCTAGCGGGATCTTTTGAGCAGTTCTTC

D gene: TRBD2
V gene: TRBV6-2/TRBV6-3
clone size: few
J gene: TRBJ2-7
CDR3 protein: CASSRGLAGGYEQYF
CDR3 DNA: TGTGCCAGCAGCCGGGGACTAGCGGGAGGCTACGAGCAGTACTTC

D gene: .
V gene: TRBV7-2
clone size: few
J gene: TRBJ2-1
CDR3 protein: CASSLVTASYNEQFF
CDR3 DNA: TGTGCCAGCAGCTTAGTTACAGCTTCCTACAATGAGCAGTTCTTC

D gene: .
V gene: TRBV6-5
clone size: many
J gene: TRBJ2-3
CDR3 protein: CASSYSKVGTTDTQYF
CDR3 DNA: TGTGCCAGCAGTTACTCGAAAGTTGGGACCACAGATACGCAGTATTTT

D gene: TRBD1
V gene: TRBV20-1
clone size: few
J gene: TRBJ1-1
CDR3 protein: CSAGDRMNTEAFF
CDR3 DNA: TGCAGTGCTGGGGACAGGATGAACACTGAAGCTTTCTTT

D gene: .
V gene: TRBV4-3
clone size: .
J gene: TRBJ2-5
CDR3 protein: CASSQWGSGQETQYF
CDR3 DNA: TGCGCCAGCAGCCAATGGGGGTCAGGGCAAGAGACCCAGTACTTC

D gene: .
V gene: TRBV11-2
clone size: .
J gene: TRBJ2-7
CDR3 protein: CASSLVGAARGEQYF
CDR3 DNA: TGTGCCAGCAGCTTAGTCGGGGCCGCCCGCGGGGAGCAGTACTTC